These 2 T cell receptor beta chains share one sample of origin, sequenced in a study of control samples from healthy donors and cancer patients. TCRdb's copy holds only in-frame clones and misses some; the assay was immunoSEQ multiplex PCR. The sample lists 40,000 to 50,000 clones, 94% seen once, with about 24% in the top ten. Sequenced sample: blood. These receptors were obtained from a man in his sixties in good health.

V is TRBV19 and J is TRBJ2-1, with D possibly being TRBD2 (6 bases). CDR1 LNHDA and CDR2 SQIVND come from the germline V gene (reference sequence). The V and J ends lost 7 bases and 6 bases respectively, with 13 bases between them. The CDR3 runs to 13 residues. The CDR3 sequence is CASNLPGLNEQFF. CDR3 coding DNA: TGTGCCAGTAATCTACCGGGACTCAATGAGCAGTTCTTC.

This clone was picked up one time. The CDR3 reads CASSNSGSSYNEQFF. Here the CDR3 DNA reads TGTGCCAGCAGCAACTCGGGGAGCTCCTACAATGAGCAGTTCTTC. The rearrangement joins TRBV21-1 to TRBJ2-1; the table gives TRBD2 as D, unverified against the DNA. TRBV21-1 is flagged as a pseudogene. This CDR3 is built from 15 residues.